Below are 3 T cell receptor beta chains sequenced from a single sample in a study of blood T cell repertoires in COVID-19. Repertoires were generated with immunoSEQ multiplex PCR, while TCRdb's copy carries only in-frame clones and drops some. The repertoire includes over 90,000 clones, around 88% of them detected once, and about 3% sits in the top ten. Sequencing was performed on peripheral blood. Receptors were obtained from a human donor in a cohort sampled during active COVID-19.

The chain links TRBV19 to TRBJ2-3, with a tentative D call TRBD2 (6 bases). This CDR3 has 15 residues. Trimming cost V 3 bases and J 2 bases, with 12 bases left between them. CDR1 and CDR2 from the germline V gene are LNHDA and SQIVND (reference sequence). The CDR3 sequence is CASSMSGDITDTQYF. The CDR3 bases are TGTGCCAGTAGTATGTCGGGGGATATCACAGATACGCAGTATTTT.

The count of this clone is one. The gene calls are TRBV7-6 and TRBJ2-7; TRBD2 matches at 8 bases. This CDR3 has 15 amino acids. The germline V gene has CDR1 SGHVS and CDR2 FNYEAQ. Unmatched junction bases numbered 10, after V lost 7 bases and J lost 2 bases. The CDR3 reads CASTPGAGETYEQYF. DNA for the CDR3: TGTGCCAGCACCCCGGGAGCGGGGGAAACCTACGAGCAGTACTTC.

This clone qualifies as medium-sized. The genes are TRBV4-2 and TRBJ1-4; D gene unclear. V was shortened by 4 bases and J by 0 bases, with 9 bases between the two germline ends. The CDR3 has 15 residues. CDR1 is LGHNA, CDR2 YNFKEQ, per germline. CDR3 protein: CASSPQRATNEKLFF. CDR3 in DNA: TGTGCCAGCAGCCCTCAACGGGCAACTAATGAAAAACTGTTTTTT.